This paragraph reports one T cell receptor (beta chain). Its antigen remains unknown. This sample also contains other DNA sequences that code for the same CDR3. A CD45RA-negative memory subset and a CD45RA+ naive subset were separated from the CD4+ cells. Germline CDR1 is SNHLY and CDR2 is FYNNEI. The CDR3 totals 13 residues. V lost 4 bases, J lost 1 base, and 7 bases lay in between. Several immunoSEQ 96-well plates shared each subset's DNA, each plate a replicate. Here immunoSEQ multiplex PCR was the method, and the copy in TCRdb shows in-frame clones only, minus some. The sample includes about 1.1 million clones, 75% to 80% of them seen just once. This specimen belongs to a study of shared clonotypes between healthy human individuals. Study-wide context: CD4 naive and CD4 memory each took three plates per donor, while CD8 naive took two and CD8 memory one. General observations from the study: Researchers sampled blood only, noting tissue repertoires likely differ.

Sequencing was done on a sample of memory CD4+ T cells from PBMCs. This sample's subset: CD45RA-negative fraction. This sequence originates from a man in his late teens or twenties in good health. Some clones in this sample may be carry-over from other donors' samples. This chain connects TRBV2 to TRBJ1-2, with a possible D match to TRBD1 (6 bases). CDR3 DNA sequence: TGTGCCAGCAGTGTGGACAGTAACTATGGCTACACCTTC. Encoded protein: CASSVDSNYGYTF. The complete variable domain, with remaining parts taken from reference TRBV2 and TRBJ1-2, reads EPEVTQTPSHQVTQMGQEVILRCVPISNHLYFYWYRQILGQKVEFLVSFYNNEISEKSEIFDDQFSVERPDGSNFTLKIRSTKLEDSAMYFCASSVDSNYGYTFGSGTRLTVV.